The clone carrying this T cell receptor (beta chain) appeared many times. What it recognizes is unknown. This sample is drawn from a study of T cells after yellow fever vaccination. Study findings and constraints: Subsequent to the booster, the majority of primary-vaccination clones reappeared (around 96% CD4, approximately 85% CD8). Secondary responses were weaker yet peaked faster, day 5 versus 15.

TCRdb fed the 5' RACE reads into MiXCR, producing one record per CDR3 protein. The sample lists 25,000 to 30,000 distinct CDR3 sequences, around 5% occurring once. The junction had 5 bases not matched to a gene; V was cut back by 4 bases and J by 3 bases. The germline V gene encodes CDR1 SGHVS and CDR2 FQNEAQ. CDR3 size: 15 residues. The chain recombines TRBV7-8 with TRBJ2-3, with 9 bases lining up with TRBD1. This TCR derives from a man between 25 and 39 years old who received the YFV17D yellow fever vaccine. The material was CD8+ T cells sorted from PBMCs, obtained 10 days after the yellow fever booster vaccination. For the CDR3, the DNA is TGTGCCAGCAGCTACCGGGACAGGGAGACAGATACGCAGTATTTT. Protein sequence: CASSYRDRETDTQYF. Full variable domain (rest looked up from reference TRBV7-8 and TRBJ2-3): GAGVSQSPRYKVAKRGQDVALRCDPISGHVSLFWYQQALGQGPEFLTYFQNEAQLDKSGLPSDRFFAERPEGSVSTLKIQRTQQEDSAVYLCASSYRDRETDTQYFGPGTRLTVL.